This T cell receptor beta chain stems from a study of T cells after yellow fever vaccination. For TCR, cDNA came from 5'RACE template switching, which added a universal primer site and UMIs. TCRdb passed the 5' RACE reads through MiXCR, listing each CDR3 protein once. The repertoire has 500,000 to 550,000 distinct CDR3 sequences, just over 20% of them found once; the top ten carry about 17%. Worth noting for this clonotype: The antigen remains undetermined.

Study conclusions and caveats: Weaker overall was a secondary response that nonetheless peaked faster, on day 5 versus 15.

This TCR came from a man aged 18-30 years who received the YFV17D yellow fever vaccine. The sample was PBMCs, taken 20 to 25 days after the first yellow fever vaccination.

In nucleotides, the CDR3 is TGTGCCAGCACGGGTCGACTAGCGGGGGAGTTCAGCACAGATACGCAGTATTTT. The encoded protein is CASTGRLAGEFSTDTQYF. The rearrangement uses TRBV6-1 and TRBJ2-3; 12 positions match TRBD2. Germline V gene sequence: CDR1 MNHNS, CDR2 SASEGT. J lost 0 bases, V lost 7 bases, and 11 bases had no gene match. This CDR3 has 18 residues.